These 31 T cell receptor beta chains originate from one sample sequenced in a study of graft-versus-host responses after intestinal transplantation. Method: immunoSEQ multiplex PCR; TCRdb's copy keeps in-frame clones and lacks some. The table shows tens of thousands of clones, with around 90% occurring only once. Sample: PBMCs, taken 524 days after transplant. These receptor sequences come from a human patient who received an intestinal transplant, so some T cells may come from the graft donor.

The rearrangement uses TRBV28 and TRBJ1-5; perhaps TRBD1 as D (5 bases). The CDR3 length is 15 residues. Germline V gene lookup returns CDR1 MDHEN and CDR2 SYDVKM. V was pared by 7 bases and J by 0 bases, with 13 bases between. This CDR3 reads CASTPQAYSNQPQHF. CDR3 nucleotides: TGTGCCAGCACCCCACAGGCTTATAGCAATCAGCCCCAGCATTTT.

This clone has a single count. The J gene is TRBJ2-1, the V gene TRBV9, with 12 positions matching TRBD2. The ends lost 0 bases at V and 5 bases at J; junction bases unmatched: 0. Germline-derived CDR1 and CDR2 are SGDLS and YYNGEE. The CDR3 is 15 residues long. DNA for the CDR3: TGTGCCAGCAGCGTAGGGACTAGCGGGAACAATGAGCAGTTCTTC. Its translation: CASSVGTSGNNEQFF.

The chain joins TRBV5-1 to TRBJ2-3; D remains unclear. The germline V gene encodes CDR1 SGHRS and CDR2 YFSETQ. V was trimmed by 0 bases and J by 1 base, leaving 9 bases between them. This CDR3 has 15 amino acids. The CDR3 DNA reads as TGCGCCAGCAGCTTGGGCATAAAGCGCACAGATACGCAGTATTTT. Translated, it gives CASSLGIKRTDTQYF.

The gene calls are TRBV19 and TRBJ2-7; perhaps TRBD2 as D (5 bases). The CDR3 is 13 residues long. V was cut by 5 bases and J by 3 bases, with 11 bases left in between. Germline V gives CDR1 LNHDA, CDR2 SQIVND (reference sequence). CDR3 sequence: CASSLGLNYEQYF. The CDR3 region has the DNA TGTGCCAGTAGTCTTGGACTGAACTACGAGCAGTACTTC.

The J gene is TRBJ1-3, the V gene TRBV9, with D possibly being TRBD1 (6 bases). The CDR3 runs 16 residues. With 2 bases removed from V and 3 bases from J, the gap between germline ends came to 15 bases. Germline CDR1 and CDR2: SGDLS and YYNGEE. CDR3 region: CASSVAGTPNGNTIYF. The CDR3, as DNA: TGTGCCAGCAGCGTGGCTGGGACACCTAATGGAAACACCATATATTTT. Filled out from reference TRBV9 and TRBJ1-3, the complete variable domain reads DSGVTQTPKHLITATGQRVTLRCSPRSGDLSVYWYQQSLDQGLQFLIQYYNGEERAKGNILERFSAQQFPDLHSELNLSSLELGDSALYFCASSVAGTPNGNTIYFGEGSWLTVV.

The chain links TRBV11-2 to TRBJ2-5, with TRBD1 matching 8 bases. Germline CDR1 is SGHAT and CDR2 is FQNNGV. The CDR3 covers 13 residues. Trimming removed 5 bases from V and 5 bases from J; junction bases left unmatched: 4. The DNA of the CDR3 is TGTGCCAGCAGCATGGACAGGGCGGAGACCCAGTACTTC. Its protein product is CASSMDRAETQYF.

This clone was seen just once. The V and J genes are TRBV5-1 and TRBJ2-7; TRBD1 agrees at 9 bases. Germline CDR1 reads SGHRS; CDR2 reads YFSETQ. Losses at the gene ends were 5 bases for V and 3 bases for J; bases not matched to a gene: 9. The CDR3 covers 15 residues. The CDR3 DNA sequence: TGCGCCAGCAGTCCCGGGACAGGGTTCGGCTACGAGCAGTACTTC. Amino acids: CASSPGTGFGYEQYF.

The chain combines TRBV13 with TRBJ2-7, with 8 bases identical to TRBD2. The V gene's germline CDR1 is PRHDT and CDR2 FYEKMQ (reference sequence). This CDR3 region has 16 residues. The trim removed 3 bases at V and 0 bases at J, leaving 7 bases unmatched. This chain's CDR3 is CASSLIGSGSSYEQYF. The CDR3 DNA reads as TGTGCCAGCAGCTTGATTGGGAGCGGGAGCTCCTACGAGCAGTACTTC.

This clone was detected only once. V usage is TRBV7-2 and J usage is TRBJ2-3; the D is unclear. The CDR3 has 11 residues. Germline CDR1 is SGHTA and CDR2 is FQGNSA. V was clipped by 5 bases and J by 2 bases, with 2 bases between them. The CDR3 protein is CASSTTDTQYF. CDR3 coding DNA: TGTGCCAGCAGCACCACAGATACGCAGTATTTT.

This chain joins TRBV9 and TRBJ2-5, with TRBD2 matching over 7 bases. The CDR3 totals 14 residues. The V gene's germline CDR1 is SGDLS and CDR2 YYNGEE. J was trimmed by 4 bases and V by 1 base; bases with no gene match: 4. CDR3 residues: CASSVSTGGETQYF. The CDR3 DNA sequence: TGTGCCAGCAGCGTATCGACGGGAGGAGAGACCCAGTACTTC.

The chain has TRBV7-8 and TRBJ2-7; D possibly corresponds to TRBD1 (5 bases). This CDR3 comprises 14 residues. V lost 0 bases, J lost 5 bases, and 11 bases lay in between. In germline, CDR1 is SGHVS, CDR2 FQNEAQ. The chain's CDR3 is CASSLAGRVDEQYF. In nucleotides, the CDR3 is TGTGCCAGCAGCTTAGCGGGCAGGGTCGACGAGCAGTACTTC.

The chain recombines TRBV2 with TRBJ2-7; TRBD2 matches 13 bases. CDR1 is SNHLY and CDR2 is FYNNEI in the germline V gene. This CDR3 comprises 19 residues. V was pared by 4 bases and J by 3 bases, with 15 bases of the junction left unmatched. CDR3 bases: TGTGCCAGCAGTGGGACTAGCGGGAGAGAGAGGGGATTCTACTACGAGCAGTACTTC. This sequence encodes CASSGTSGRERGFYYEQYF. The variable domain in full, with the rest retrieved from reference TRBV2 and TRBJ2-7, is EPEVTQTPSHQVTQMGQEVILRCVPISNHLYFYWYRQILGQKVEFLVSFYNNEISEKSEIFDDQFSVERPDGSNFTLKIRSTKLEDSAMYFCASSGTSGRERGFYYEQYFGPGTRLTVT.

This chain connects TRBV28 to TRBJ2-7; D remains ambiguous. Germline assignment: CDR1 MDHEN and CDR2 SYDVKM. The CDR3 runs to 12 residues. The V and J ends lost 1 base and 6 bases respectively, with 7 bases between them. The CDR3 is CASSLSYPEQYF. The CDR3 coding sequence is TGTGCCAGCAGTTTATCATATCCCGAGCAGTACTTC. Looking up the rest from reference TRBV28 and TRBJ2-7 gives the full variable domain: DVKVTQSSRYLVKRTGEKVFLECVQDMDHENMFWYRQDPGLGLRLIYFSYDVKMKEKGDIPEGYSVSREKKERFSLILESASTNQTSMYLCASSLSYPEQYFGPGTRLTVT.

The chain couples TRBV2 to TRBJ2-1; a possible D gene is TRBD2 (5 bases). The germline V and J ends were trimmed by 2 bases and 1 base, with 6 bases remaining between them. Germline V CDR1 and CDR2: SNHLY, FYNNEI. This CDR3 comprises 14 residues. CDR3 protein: CASSESGSYNEQFF. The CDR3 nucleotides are TGTGCCAGCAGTGAAAGCGGTTCCTACAATGAGCAGTTCTTC. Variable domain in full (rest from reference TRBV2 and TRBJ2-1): EPEVTQTPSHQVTQMGQEVILRCVPISNHLYFYWYRQILGQKVEFLVSFYNNEISEKSEIFDDQFSVERPDGSNFTLKIRSTKLEDSAMYFCASSESGSYNEQFFGPGTRLTVL.

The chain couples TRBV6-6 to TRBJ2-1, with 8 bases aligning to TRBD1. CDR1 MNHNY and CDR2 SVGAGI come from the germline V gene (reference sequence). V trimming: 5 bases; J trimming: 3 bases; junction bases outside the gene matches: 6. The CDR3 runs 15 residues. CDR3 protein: CASSPWTGSYNEQFF. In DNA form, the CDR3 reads TGTGCCAGCAGTCCTTGGACAGGGAGCTACAATGAGCAGTTCTTC.

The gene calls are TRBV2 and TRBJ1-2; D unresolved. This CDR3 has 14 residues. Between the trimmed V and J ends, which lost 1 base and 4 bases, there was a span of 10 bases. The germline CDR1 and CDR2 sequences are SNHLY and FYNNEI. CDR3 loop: CASSEGPGSYGYTF. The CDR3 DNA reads TGTGCCAGCAGTGAAGGTCCAGGCTCCTATGGCTACACCTTC.

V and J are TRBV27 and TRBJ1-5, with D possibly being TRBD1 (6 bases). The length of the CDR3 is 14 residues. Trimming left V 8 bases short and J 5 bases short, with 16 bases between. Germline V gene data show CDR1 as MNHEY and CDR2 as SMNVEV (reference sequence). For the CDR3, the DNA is TGTGCCAGCGGCTCCACAGGGAGGCATCAGCCCCAGCATTTT. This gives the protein CASGSTGRHQPQHF.

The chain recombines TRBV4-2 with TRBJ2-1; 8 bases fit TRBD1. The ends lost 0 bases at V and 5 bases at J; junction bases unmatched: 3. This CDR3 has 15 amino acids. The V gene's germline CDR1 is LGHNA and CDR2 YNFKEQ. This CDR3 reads CASSQDQGAHNEQFF. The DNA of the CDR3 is TGTGCCAGCAGCCAAGACCAGGGGGCGCACAATGAGCAGTTCTTC.

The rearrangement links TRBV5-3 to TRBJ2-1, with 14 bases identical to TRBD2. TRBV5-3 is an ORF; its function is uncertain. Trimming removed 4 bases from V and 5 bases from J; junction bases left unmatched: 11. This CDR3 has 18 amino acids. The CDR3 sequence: CARSLGLAGETRDNEQFF. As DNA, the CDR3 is TGTGCCAGAAGCCTGGGACTAGCGGGAGAAACTCGAGACAATGAGCAGTTCTTC.

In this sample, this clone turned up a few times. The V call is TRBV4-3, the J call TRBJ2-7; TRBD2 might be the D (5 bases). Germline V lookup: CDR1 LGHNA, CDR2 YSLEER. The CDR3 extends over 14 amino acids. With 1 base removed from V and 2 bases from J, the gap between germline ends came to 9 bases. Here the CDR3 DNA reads TGCGCCAGCAGCCAAGGTAGAGGGCCCTACGAGCAGTACTTC. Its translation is CASSQGRGPYEQYF.

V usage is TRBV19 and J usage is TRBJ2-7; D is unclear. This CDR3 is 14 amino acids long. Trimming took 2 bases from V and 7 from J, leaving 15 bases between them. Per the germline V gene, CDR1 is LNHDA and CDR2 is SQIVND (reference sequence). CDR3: CASSIFRASGEQYF. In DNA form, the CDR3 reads TGTGCCAGTAGTATATTTCGGGCCTCCGGGGAGCAGTACTTC.

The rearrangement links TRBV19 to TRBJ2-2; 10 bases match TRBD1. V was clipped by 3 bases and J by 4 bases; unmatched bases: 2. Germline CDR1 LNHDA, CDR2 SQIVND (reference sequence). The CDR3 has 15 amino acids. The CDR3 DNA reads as TGTGCCAGTAGTATGAGGACAGGGGGCACCGGGGAGCTGTTTTTT. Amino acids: CASSMRTGGTGELFF.

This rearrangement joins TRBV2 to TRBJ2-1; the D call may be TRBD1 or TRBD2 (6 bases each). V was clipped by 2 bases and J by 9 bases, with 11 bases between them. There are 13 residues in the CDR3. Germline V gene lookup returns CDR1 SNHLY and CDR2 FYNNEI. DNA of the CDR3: TGTGCCAGCAGTGAACTGGGGGGCGGTGAGCAGTTCTTC. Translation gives CASSELGGGEQFF.

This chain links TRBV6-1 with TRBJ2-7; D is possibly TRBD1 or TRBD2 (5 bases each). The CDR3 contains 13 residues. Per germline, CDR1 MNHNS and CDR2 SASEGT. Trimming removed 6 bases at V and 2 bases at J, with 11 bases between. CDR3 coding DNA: TGTGCCAGCAGGCCCGGGACCGCCTACGAGCAGTACTTC. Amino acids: CASRPGTAYEQYF.

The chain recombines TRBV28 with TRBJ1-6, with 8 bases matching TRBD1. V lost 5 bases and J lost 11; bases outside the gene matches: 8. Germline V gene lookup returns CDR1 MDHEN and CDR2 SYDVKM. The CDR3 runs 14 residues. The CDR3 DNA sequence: TGTGCCAGCAGTCTCGGACAGGGTTCAACACCCCTCCACTTT. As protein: CASSLGQGSTPLHF.

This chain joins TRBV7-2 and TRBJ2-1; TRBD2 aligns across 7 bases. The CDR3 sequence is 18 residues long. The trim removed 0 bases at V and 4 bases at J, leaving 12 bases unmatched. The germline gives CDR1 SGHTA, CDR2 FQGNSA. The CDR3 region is CASSLALAGRFGYNEQFF. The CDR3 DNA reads TGTGCCAGCAGCTTAGCCTTAGCGGGCCGATTCGGTTACAATGAGCAGTTCTTC.

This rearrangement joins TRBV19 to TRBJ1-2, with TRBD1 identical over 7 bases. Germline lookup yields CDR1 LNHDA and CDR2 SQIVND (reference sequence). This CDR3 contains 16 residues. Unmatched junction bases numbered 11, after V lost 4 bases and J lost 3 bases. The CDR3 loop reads CASSRIPGQSDYGYTF. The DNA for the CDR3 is TGTGCCAGTAGTAGGATACCGGGACAGTCTGACTATGGCTACACCTTC.

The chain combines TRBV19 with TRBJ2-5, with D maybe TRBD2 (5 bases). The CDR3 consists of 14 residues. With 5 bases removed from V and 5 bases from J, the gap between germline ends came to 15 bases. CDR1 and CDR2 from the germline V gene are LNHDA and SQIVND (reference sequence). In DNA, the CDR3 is TGTGCCAGTAGTCTTAAAGCGGCCGTGGAGACCCAGTACTTC. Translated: CASSLKAAVETQYF.

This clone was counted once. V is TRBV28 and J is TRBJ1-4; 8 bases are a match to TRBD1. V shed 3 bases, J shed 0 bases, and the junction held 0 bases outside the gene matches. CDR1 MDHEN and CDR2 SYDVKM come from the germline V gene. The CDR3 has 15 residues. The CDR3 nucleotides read TGTGCCAGCAGTTTGACAGGGGCAACTAATGAAAAACTGTTTTTT. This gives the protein CASSLTGATNEKLFF.

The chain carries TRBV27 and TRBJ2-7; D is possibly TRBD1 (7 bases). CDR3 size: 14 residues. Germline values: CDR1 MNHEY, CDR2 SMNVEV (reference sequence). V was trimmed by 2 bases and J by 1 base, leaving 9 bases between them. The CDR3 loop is CASSLAGQSYEQYF. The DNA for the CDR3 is TGTGCCAGCAGTTTAGCGGGACAGTCCTACGAGCAGTACTTC.

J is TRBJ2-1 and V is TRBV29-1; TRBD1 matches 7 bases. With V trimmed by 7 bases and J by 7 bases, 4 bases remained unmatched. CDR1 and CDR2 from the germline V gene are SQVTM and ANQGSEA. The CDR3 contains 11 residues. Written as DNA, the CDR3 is TGCAGCGCCGACAGGGTTAATGAGCAGTTCTTC. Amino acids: CSADRVNEQFF.